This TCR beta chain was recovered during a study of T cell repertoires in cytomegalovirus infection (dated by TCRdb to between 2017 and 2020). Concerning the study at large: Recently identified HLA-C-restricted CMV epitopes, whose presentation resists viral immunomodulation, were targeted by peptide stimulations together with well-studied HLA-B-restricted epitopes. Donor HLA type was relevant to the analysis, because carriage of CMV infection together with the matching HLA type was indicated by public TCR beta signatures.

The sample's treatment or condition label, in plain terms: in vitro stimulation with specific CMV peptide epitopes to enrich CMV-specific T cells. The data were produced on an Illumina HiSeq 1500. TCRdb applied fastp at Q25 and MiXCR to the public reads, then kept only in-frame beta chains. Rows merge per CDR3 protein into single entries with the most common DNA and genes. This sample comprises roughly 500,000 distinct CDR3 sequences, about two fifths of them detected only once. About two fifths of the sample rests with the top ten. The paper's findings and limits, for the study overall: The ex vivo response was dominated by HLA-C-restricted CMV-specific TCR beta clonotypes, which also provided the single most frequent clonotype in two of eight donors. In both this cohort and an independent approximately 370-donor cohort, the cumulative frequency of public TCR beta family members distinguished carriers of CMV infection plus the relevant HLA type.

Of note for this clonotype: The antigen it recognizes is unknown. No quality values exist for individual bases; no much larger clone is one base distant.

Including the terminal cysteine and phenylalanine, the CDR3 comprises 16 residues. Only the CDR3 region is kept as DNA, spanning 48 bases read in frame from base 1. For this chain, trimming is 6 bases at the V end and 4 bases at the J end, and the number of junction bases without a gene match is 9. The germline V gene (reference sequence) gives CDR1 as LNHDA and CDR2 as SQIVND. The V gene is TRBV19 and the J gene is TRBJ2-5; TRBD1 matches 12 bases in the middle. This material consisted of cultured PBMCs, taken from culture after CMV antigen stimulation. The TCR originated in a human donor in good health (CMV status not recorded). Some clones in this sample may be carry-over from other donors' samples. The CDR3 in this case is CASSPRDRGRGETQYF. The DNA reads TGTGCCAGTAGCCCTAGGGACAGGGGGCGCGGAGAGACCCAGTACTTC.